A single sample is the source of the 29 T cell receptor beta chains below, sequenced in a study of blood T cell repertoires in COVID-19. Here immunoSEQ multiplex PCR was the method, and the copy in TCRdb shows in-frame clones only, minus some. The sample lists some 210,000 clones; roughly four fifths were seen once. Sequences were obtained from peripheral blood. Source of these receptors: a woman aged 35 to 49 with acute or convalescent COVID-19.

J is TRBJ2-7 and V is TRBV10-3; D gene ambiguous. Trimming took off 0 bases at V and 4 bases at J, with 4 bases between the two ends. Looked up from germline, CDR1 is ENHRY and CDR2 is SYGVKD. CDR3 length: 12 residues. CDR3 in DNA: TGTGCCATCAGTGAGTCCGGGTACGAGCAGTACTTC. Its translation is CAISESGYEQYF.

This clone has just a few counts. This same CDR3 is encoded by further DNA sequences in the sample. The V and J genes are TRBV19 and TRBJ2-6; a possible D gene is TRBD2 (5 bases). Germline V gives CDR1 LNHDA, CDR2 SQIVND (reference sequence). CDR3 size: 15 residues. V was pared by 3 bases and J by 0 bases, with 6 bases between. The CDR3 protein is CASSIRDSGANVLTF. The CDR3 bases are TGTGCCAGTAGTATCCGGGACTCTGGGGCCAACGTCCTGACTTTC.

The rearrangement joins TRBV7-9 to TRBJ2-1; possibly TRBD2 for D (5 bases). The germline gives CDR1 SEHNR, CDR2 FQNEAQ (reference sequence). The germline V and J ends were trimmed by 10 bases and 8 bases, with 18 bases remaining between them. CDR3 length: 13 amino acids. The CDR3 region has the DNA TGTGCCACCGGGGATGGCTACGGGGATGAGCAGTTCTTC. Residues: CATGDGYGDEQFF. Drawing the rest from reference TRBV7-9 and TRBJ2-1, the complete variable domain is DTGVSQNPRHKITKRGQNVTFRCDPISEHNRLYWYRQTLGQGPEFLTYFQNEAQLEKSRLLSDRFSAERPKGSFSTLEIQRTEQGDSAMYLCATGDGYGDEQFFGPGTRLTVL.

The chain combines TRBV18 with TRBJ2-3; maybe TRBD2 (6 bases). The CDR3 covers 14 residues. V was clipped by 4 bases and J by 3 bases, with 11 bases between them. CDR1 and CDR2 from the germline V gene are KGHSH and LQKENI. The DNA of the CDR3 is TGTGCCAGCTCACGGCGGGACTTAACAGATACGCAGTATTTT. Translation gives CASSRRDLTDTQYF.

The chain couples TRBV6-2 or TRBV6-3 to TRBJ2-7; 9 bases fit TRBD2. CDR3 length: 21 residues. J lost 0 bases, V lost 4 bases, and 22 bases had no gene match. Germline CDR1 and CDR2: MNHEY and SVGEGT. The CDR3 here is CASSFPSSTSGPLGGSYEQYF. The CDR3 DNA sequence: TGTGCCAGCAGTTTTCCGTCCTCCACTAGCGGGCCACTCGGAGGCTCCTACGAGCAGTACTTC.

This chain links TRBV21-1 with TRBJ2-1; the D call in the table, TRBD2, was not verified against the DNA. TRBV21-1 counts as a pseudogene. CDR3 length: 20 amino acids. This CDR3 reads CASSNRGLAGDKRPYNEQFF. CDR3 nucleotides: TGTGCCAGCAGCAACAGGGGACTAGCGGGGGACAAGAGACCTTACAATGAGCAGTTCTTC.

The chain carries TRBV30 and TRBJ2-7; tentatively, D is TRBD2 (5 bases). CDR1 is GTSNPN and CDR2 is SVGIG in the germline V gene (reference sequence). V lost 3 bases to trimming and J lost 4 bases, with 19 bases between them. This CDR3 spans 15 amino acids. CDR3: CAWRRRTGFFYEQYF. The CDR3 nucleotides are TGTGCCTGGAGAAGGAGAACGGGATTCTTTTACGAGCAGTACTTC. The variable domain in full, with the rest retrieved from reference TRBV30 and TRBJ2-7, is SQTIHQWPATLVQPVGSPLSLECTVEGTSNPNLYWYRQAAGRGLQLLFYSVGIGQISSEVPQNLSASRPQDRQFILSSKKLLLSDSGFYLCAWRRRTGFFYEQYFGPGTRLTVT.

This clone was counted once. Additional DNA sequences in this sample encode the identical CDR3. This chain connects TRBV15 to TRBJ1-1; possible D gene TRBD1, 5 bases. The CDR3 sequence is 14 residues long. Germline V gene lookup returns CDR1 LNHNV and CDR2 YYDKDF (reference sequence). The V end lost 0 bases, the J end lost 1 base, and 6 bases lay between the germline ends. The CDR3 coding sequence is TGTGCCACCAGCAGAGAGGGGGGGAACACTGAAGCTTTCTTT. Amino acids: CATSREGGNTEAFF.

This clone appeared a single time. The CDR3 DNA reads TGTGCCAGCAGTTACGGGCCCAACAATGAGCAGTTCTTC. Protein: CASSYGPNNEQFF. This chain joins TRBV6-2 or TRBV6-3 and TRBJ2-1; D unresolved. The V and J ends lost 2 bases and 5 bases respectively, with 7 bases between them. Germline lookup yields CDR1 MNHEY and CDR2 SVGEGT. This CDR3 region has 13 residues.

Comment on this clone: This sample also contains other DNA sequences that code for the same CDR3. This chain links TRBV7-2 with TRBJ2-1, with 9 bases identical to TRBD2. The CDR3 is 14 residues long. Germline CDR1 is SGHTA and CDR2 is FQGNSA. J was trimmed by 4 bases and V by 5 bases; bases with no gene match: 3. The CDR3: CASSLTSGYNEQFF. The CDR3 DNA is TGTGCCAGCAGCCTGACTAGCGGATACAATGAGCAGTTCTTC.

The chain recombines TRBV4-3 with TRBJ1-2, with D possibly matching TRBD1 (5 bases). Germline lookup yields CDR1 LGHNA and CDR2 YSLEER. Trimming cost V 0 bases and J 5 bases, with 16 bases left between them. The CDR3 extends over 16 amino acids. CDR3 in DNA: TGCGCCAGCAGCCAAGATCTCGGGCAGGGCGAATATGGCTACACCTTC. This translates into CASSQDLGQGEYGYTF.

The V call is TRBV2, the J call TRBJ2-7; 10 positions match TRBD2. The trim removed 5 bases at V and 1 base at J, leaving 11 bases unmatched. The length of the CDR3 is 17 residues. Germline CDR1 and CDR2: SNHLY and FYNNEI. Here the CDR3 reads CASSSRLAGAHSYEQYF. CDR3 in DNA: TGTGCCAGCAGTTCAAGGCTAGCGGGAGCCCATTCCTACGAGCAGTACTTC.

The CDR3 spells CASSDVGMGNTEAFF. The CDR3 DNA reads TGTGCCAGCAGTGACGTCGGGATGGGAAACACTGAAGCTTTCTTT. The V and J genes are TRBV6-4 and TRBJ1-1; D gene ambiguous. This CDR3 spans 15 amino acids. Deletions cut 2 bases from V and 2 bases from J, with 12 bases between. Germline V gene data show CDR1 as MRHNA and CDR2 as SNTAGT.

The chain carries TRBV11-2 and TRBJ1-2, with D unclear. The ends were cut back, 5 bases at V and 4 bases at J, with 17 bases in the middle. Germline V CDR1 and CDR2: SGHAT, FQNNGV. The CDR3 is 15 residues long. In DNA, the CDR3 is TGTGCCAGCAGCCCCCGTGGAGGTCCGGGCTATGGCTACACCTTC. Translation: CASSPRGGPGYGYTF.

The chain is built from TRBV6-2 or TRBV6-3 and TRBJ1-5; possibly TRBD1 for D (5 bases). The CDR3 is 15 amino acids. Germline CDR1 and CDR2: MNHEY and SVGEGT. V was clipped by 2 bases and J by 5 bases, with 13 bases between them. The CDR3 region is CASSYGGGYHQPQHF. In DNA form, the CDR3 reads TGTGCCAGCAGTTACGGGGGGGGATATCATCAGCCCCAGCATTTT.

The chain carries TRBV5-1 and TRBJ2-5; D is uncertain. CDR3 length: 11 residues. V lost 3 bases, J lost 5 bases, and 5 bases lay in between. Germline CDR1 and CDR2: SGHRS and YFSETQ. This CDR3 is CASSSSETQYF. The DNA for the CDR3 is TGCGCCAGCAGCTCGTCGGAGACCCAGTACTTC.

The rearrangement joins TRBV5-8 to TRBJ2-7; 7 nucleotides align to TRBD1. There are 16 residues in the CDR3. Trimming took 4 bases from V and 3 from J; bases not matched to a gene: 13. CDR1 and CDR2 from the germline V gene are SGHTS and YDEGEE. CDR3 bases: TGTGCCAGCAGCCGAGGAGTAAGGACAGGTATCTACGAGCAGTACTTC. Protein product: CASSRGVRTGIYEQYF.

DNA of the CDR3: TGCGCCAGCAGCTTGGCCCAGGGGAAGTACGAGCAGTACTTC. It is translated as CASSLAQGKYEQYF. V is TRBV5-1 and J is TRBJ2-7, with D maybe TRBD1 (6 bases). The CDR3 spans 14 residues. Trimming removed 0 bases at V and 4 bases at J, with 11 bases between. CDR1 is SGHRS and CDR2 is YFSETQ in the germline V gene.

The chain is built from TRBV5-1 and TRBJ2-1; 13 nucleotides line up with TRBD2. Looked up from germline, CDR1 is SGHRS and CDR2 is YFSETQ. V shed 0 bases, J shed 5 bases, and the junction held 2 bases outside the gene matches. The length of the CDR3 is 16 residues. The CDR3 loop is CASSLGLAGGNNEQFF. CDR3 nucleotides: TGCGCCAGCAGCTTGGGACTAGCGGGAGGAAACAATGAGCAGTTCTTC. The full variable domain, in which reference TRBV5-1 and TRBJ2-1 provide the parts outside the CDR3, is KAGVTQTPRYLIKTRGQQVTLSCSPISGHRSVSWYQQTPGQGLQFLFEYFSETQRNKGNFPGRFSGRQFSNSRSEMNVSTLELGDSALYLCASSLGLAGGNNEQFFGPGTRLTVL.

A single count supports this clone. The chain has TRBV12-3 or TRBV12-4 and TRBJ1-2; tentatively, D is TRBD1 (5 bases). Trimming pared 5 bases from V and 7 bases from J, leaving 11 bases between. The CDR3 covers 12 residues. The CDR3 nucleotides read TGTGCCAGCAGTCCGGGGGTGGTTGGCTACACCTTC. Its translation is CASSPGVVGYTF.

The gene calls are TRBV10-3 and TRBJ2-7; 7 bases map to TRBD1. J was trimmed by 2 bases and V by 5 bases; bases with no gene match: 9. The CDR3 extends over 15 amino acids. CDR1 and CDR2 from the germline V gene are ENHRY and SYGVKD. CDR3 nucleotide sequence: TGTGCCATCAGTTGGGCCGGACAGGAGACCTACGAGCAGTACTTC. It translates to CAISWAGQETYEQYF.

The V and J genes are TRBV27 and TRBJ1-6; perhaps TRBD1 as D (6 bases). Germline values: CDR1 MNHEY, CDR2 SMNVEV (reference sequence). V was shortened by 5 bases and J by 7 bases, with 21 bases between the two germline ends. The CDR3 has 17 residues. The CDR3 loop is CASSPRGGSPLNSPLHF. The CDR3 nucleotides read TGTGCCAGCAGTCCGAGGGGGGGGAGCCCCCTCAATTCACCCCTCCACTTT.

The gene calls are TRBV12-3 or TRBV12-4 and TRBJ2-5, with D maybe TRBD1 (5 bases). Deletions cut 1 base from V and 5 bases from J, with 5 bases between. The CDR3 is 12 amino acids. CDR3 sequence reads: CASSLEGETQYF. The CDR3 coding sequence is TGTGCCAGCAGTTTAGAGGGGGAGACCCAGTACTTC.

Concerning this clone itself: A junction boundary mismatches the germline segment, possibly from a read error. The chain carries TRBV7-9 and TRBJ1-1; D is perhaps TRBD1 (5 bases). Germline assignment: CDR1 SEHNR and CDR2 FQNEAQ (reference sequence). The CDR3 has 17 residues. The CDR3 loop reads CASSLAVAASRGTEAFF. CDR3 coding DNA: TGTGCCAGCAGCCTAGCGGTGGCAGCCAGTCGGGGGACTGAAGCTTTCTTT.

The chain combines TRBV7-2 with TRBJ1-2; D is possibly TRBD1 (5 bases). The germline CDR1 and CDR2 sequences are SGHTA and FQGNSA. Trimming pared 1 base from V and 8 bases from J, leaving 14 bases between. CDR3 length: 14 residues. The CDR3 DNA reads as TGTGCCAGCAGCTTAGATGGGGGGGGAATCGGCTACACCTTC. It encodes CASSLDGGGIGYTF.

This clone was seen only once. The V and J genes are TRBV5-1 and TRBJ1-1, with 7 bases identical to TRBD1. J was trimmed by 5 bases and V by 6 bases; bases with no gene match: 10. The CDR3 has 14 residues. Germline-derived CDR1 and CDR2 are SGHRS and YFSETQ. The CDR3 bases are TGCGCCAGCACCACCAGGACAGGTATGACTGAAGCTTTCTTT. Its translation is CASTTRTGMTEAFF.

This sequence joins TRBV9 and TRBJ1-1; D gene uncertain. CDR3 length: 15 residues. The V and J ends lost 1 base and 2 bases respectively, with 12 bases between them. CDR1 SGDLS and CDR2 YYNGEE come from the germline V gene. CDR3 nucleotide sequence: TGTGCCAGCAGCGTAAGTCCCGCACTTAACACTGAAGCTTTCTTT. Protein: CASSVSPALNTEAFF.

V is TRBV7-8 and J is TRBJ2-1; 14 nucleotides line up with TRBD2. V was clipped by 5 bases and J by 8 bases; unmatched bases: 5. This CDR3 has 15 amino acids. CDR1 and CDR2 (germline): SGHVS, FQNEAQ. CDR3 nucleotide sequence: TGTGCCAGCAGCGCACGGACTAGCGGGGGGTATGAGCAGTTCTTC. Encoded protein: CASSARTSGGYEQFF.

Regarding this clone: Other DNA variants within this sample encode the same CDR3. This chain uses TRBV4-1 with TRBJ1-5; 9 bases map to TRBD1. CDR3 length equals 15 residues. Trimming removed 4 bases from V and 1 base from J; junction bases left unmatched: 2. The germline gives CDR1 MGHRA, CDR2 YSYEKL. This CDR3 is CASSPGQGSNQPQHF. For the CDR3, the DNA is TGCGCCAGCAGCCCGGGACAGGGAAGCAATCAGCCCCAGCATTTT.